This entry concerns a single T cell receptor beta chain. This sample was included in a study of blood T cells in healthy people across ages. Using a J-beta primer mix together with a sample-barcoded 5' primer, a second PCR was run for roughly 7 to 12 cycles. TCRdb analysed the 5' RACE reads with MiXCR anew, one entry per CDR3 protein. Here the sample spans approximately 800,000 distinct CDR3 sequences, 58% being singletons. The CDR3 has 14 amino acids. V lost 3 bases and J 8 bases, leaving 17 bases between the germline ends. The germline CDR1 and CDR2 sequences are SQVTM and ANQGSEA. This clonotype originated in a man younger than 40 in good health. This chain connects TRBV29-1 to TRBJ2-1, with a tentative D call TRBD2 (7 bases). Sequencing was performed on blood. CDR3 DNA: TGCAGCGTTGAGCCGGGACACCGGGGGGATGAGCAGTTCTTC. The encoded protein is CSVEPGHRGDEQFF.